The 32 T cell receptor beta chains below were found in one sample sequenced in a study of cytomegalovirus exposure and HLA in healthy donors. Produced via immunoSEQ multiplex PCR; TCRdb's table is partial and in-frame only. The top ten hold roughly 0.8% of the sample, which has around 350,000 clones, approximately 90% seen once. Source material: PBMCs. All receptors derive from a woman aged 18-35 years in good health and CMV-seronegative.

The rearrangement links TRBV28 to TRBJ1-1; 9 nucleotides line up with TRBD1. From germline, CDR1 is MDHEN and CDR2 SYDVKM. The CDR3 runs 16 residues. V was clipped by 7 bases and J by 2 bases; unmatched bases: 11. The CDR3 DNA reads as TGTGCCAGCAAGATTATTGGGACAGGGAAAAACACTGAAGCTTTCTTT. Encoded protein: CASKIIGTGKNTEAFF.

The table lists this clone with a few counts. The chain joins TRBV28 to TRBJ1-2, with 8 bases fitting TRBD1. The CDR3 contains 15 residues. Losses at the gene ends were 5 bases for V and 5 bases for J; bases not matched to a gene: 10. CDR1 and CDR2 (germline): MDHEN, SYDVKM. CDR3 amino acids: CASSPTDRVSYGYTF. The CDR3 nucleotides are TGTGCCAGCAGTCCAACGGACAGGGTATCGTATGGCTACACCTTC.

This chain links TRBV4-1 with TRBJ2-7; perhaps TRBD2 as D (6 bases). Germline values: CDR1 MGHRA, CDR2 YSYEKL. The CDR3 consists of 16 residues. Trimming left V 0 bases short and J 10 bases short, with 22 bases between. CDR3 nucleotide sequence: TGCGCCAGCAGCCAAGAGATGGTTTTGGGGGACTTGGCTCAGTACTTC. This encodes CASSQEMVLGDLAQYF.

This CDR3 reads CASSPDRNGQPQHF. CDR3 coding DNA: TGTGCCAGTAGTCCGGACAGGAATGGACAGCCCCAGCATTTT. V usage is TRBV19 and J usage is TRBJ1-5; 7 bases align to TRBD1. From germline, CDR1 is LNHDA and CDR2 SQIVND (reference sequence). The ends lost 5 bases at V and 7 bases at J; junction bases unmatched: 8. The CDR3 extends over 14 amino acids.

This chain links TRBV11-2 with TRBJ1-1, with a tentative D call TRBD1 (5 bases). The CDR3 covers 13 residues. The germline CDR1 and CDR2 sequences are SGHAT and FQNNGV. The V end lost 10 bases, the J end lost 1 base, and 13 bases lay between the germline ends. The CDR3 reads CANQGAANTEAFF. The CDR3 DNA reads as TGTGCCAACCAAGGGGCGGCGAACACTGAAGCTTTCTTT.

This clone was seen a single time. V and J are TRBV5-1 and TRBJ2-5; 11 nucleotides align to TRBD1. With V trimmed by 3 bases and J by 5 bases, 24 bases remained unmatched. CDR3 length equals 21 residues. Germline V lookup: CDR1 SGHRS, CDR2 YFSETQ. The CDR3 loop reads CASSSSTGQGAQIASSETQYF. The CDR3 region has the DNA TGCGCCAGCAGCTCTTCCACCGGACAGGGGGCGCAAATAGCCAGTTCCGAGACCCAGTACTTC.

A word on this clone: In the same sample, other DNA sequences code for this CDR3. The chain recombines TRBV6-5 with TRBJ1-5; possibly TRBD1 for D (5 bases). This CDR3 region has 13 residues. Germline assignment: CDR1 MNHEY and CDR2 SVGAGI. Trimming took 4 bases from V and 4 from J, leaving 8 bases between them. The CDR3 DNA reads TGTGCCAGCAGTTCCCAGGGTAATCAGCCCCAGCATTTT. This gives the protein CASSSQGNQPQHF.

This rearrangement joins TRBV15 to TRBJ1-3; 8 bases align to TRBD1. Germline V gene data show CDR1 as LNHNV and CDR2 as YYDKDF (reference sequence). The CDR3 loop spans 15 amino acids. The trim removed 4 bases at V and 2 bases at J, leaving 4 bases unmatched. CDR3 DNA sequence: TGTGCCACCAGCATAGACAGGGGAACTGGAAACACCATATATTTT. This codes for CATSIDRGTGNTIYF.

The CDR3 DNA reads TGTGCCAGCAGCTTCGGACAGGGGGCCAACGAGCAGTACTTC. Its protein product is CASSFGQGANEQYF. The gene calls are TRBV7-3 and TRBJ2-7; 11 nucleotides align to TRBD1. V shed 3 bases, J shed 5 bases, and the junction held 3 bases outside the gene matches. Germline CDR1 reads SGHTA; CDR2 reads FQGTGA. The CDR3 has 14 residues.

This chain links TRBV9 with TRBJ1-1; 7 bases fit TRBD1. Per the germline V gene, CDR1 is SGDLS and CDR2 is YYNGEE. The CDR3 is made up of 15 amino acids. Trimming cost V 3 bases and J 1 base; bases outside gene matches: 6. CDR3 amino acids: CASSETTGPNTEAFF. The CDR3 DNA follows: TGTGCCAGCAGCGAAACGACAGGGCCGAACACTGAAGCTTTCTTT.

The chain has TRBV2 and TRBJ2-5, with D possibly TRBD2 on 5 matching bases. Trimming took 5 bases from V and 5 from J, leaving 15 bases between them. From germline, CDR1 is SNHLY and CDR2 FYNNEI. The CDR3 spans 14 residues. The CDR3 DNA sequence: TGTGCCAGCAGTCAAGGGAGATTCGGGGAGACCCAGTACTTC. Amino acid sequence: CASSQGRFGETQYF.

The chain carries TRBV28 and TRBJ2-1; the match to TRBD2 covers 10 bases. Unmatched junction bases numbered 3, after V lost 2 bases and J lost 8 bases. Germline-derived CDR1 and CDR2 are MDHEN and SYDVKM. The CDR3 totals 14 residues. The CDR3 DNA reads as TGTGCCAGCAGTTTACTAGCGGGAGTCCATGAGCAGTTCTTC. This sequence encodes CASSLLAGVHEQFF. Together with reference TRBV28 and TRBJ2-1, the CDR3 gives the full variable domain: DVKVTQSSRYLVKRTGEKVFLECVQDMDHENMFWYRQDPGLGLRLIYFSYDVKMKEKGDIPEGYSVSREKKERFSLILESASTNQTSMYLCASSLLAGVHEQFFGPGTRLTVL.

This sequence joins TRBV2 and TRBJ1-2, with 7 bases matching TRBD1. V shed 5 bases, J shed 5 bases, and the junction held 8 bases outside the gene matches. CDR1 SNHLY and CDR2 FYNNEI come from the germline V gene. This CDR3 is 14 amino acids long. In nucleotides, the CDR3 is TGTGCCAGCAGTCGAGGACAGGAAATATATGGCTACACCTTC. Translated: CASSRGQEIYGYTF. Combining the CDR3 with reference TRBV2 and TRBJ1-2 gives the whole variable domain EPEVTQTPSHQVTQMGQEVILRCVPISNHLYFYWYRQILGQKVEFLVSFYNNEISEKSEIFDDQFSVERPDGSNFTLKIRSTKLEDSAMYFCASSRGQEIYGYTFGSGTRLTVV.

The rearrangement links TRBV6-1 to TRBJ1-2; 7 nucleotides match TRBD1. The V and J ends lost 4 bases and 4 bases, in that order; junction bases with no gene match: 12. CDR1 MNHNS and CDR2 SASEGT come from the germline V gene. This CDR3 is built from 16 residues. The CDR3 is CASSVDRPIQGYGYTF. The CDR3 DNA follows: TGTGCCAGCAGTGTGGACAGGCCTATTCAGGGCTATGGCTACACCTTC.

This chain uses TRBV29-1 with TRBJ2-7, with TRBD1 identical over 7 bases. This CDR3 spans 12 amino acids. Germline V gene lookup returns CDR1 SQVTM and CDR2 ANQGSEA. Trimming removed 7 bases from V and 5 bases from J; junction bases left unmatched: 8. The CDR3 loop reads CSAQEQGNEQYF. CDR3 nucleotide sequence: TGCAGCGCTCAAGAACAGGGGAACGAGCAGTACTTC.

This clone was counted between two and nine times. Other DNA sequences within the sample encode an identical CDR3. This chain joins TRBV7-6 and TRBJ2-5, with a weak D call TRBD2 (6 bases). The V end was cut by 5 bases, the J end by 7 bases, with 8 bases between. The CDR3 sequence is 11 residues long. Germline V gives CDR1 SGHVS, CDR2 FNYEAQ. The CDR3 bases are TGTGCCAGCAGCCCCGGGGGGACCCAGTACTTC. Its translation is CASSPGGTQYF.

The chain links TRBV28 to TRBJ2-2; 8 bases are shared with TRBD2. J gave up 0 bases and V 4 bases, and 1 base lay outside the gene matches. The CDR3 length is 15 residues. Germline CDR1 MDHEN, CDR2 SYDVKM. CDR3 nucleotide sequence: TGTGCCAGCAGTTGGGGACTAGCGAACACCGGGGAGCTGTTTTTT. Translating it yields CASSWGLANTGELFF.

The gene calls are TRBV6-5 and TRBJ2-7; D is undetermined. CDR1 MNHEY and CDR2 SVGAGI come from the germline V gene. The CDR3 runs to 14 residues. Deletions cut 0 bases from V and 2 bases from J, with 8 bases between. CDR3 sequence reads: CASSYSRNPYEQYF. CDR3 sequence (DNA): TGTGCCAGCAGTTACTCGAGGAATCCCTACGAGCAGTACTTC.

There are a few counts of this clone. This rearrangement joins TRBV2 to TRBJ1-1; TRBD1 matches at 8 bases. Trimming cost V 7 bases and J 0 bases; bases outside gene matches: 7. The CDR3 contains 15 residues. Germline V gene sequence: CDR1 SNHLY, CDR2 FYNNEI. In DNA form, the CDR3 reads TGTGCCAGCAAGGTCCAGGGGGCAATGAACACTGAAGCTTTCTTT. Amino acids: CASKVQGAMNTEAFF.

The chain is built from TRBV14 and TRBJ1-2; 9 bases agree with TRBD1. The V and J ends lost 6 bases and 5 bases, in that order; junction bases with no gene match: 16. Looked up from germline, CDR1 is SGHDN and CDR2 is FVKESK. The CDR3 length is 17 residues. CDR3 nucleotides: TGTGCCAGCAGTTACAGGGGGCTCCTAACTACGAATTATGGCTACACCTTC. It is translated as CASSYRGLLTTNYGYTF.

V is TRBV13 and J is TRBJ2-1; 9 bases match TRBD2. V gave up 0 bases and J gave up 3 bases; unmatched junction bases: 3. Germline CDR1 PRHDT, CDR2 FYEKMQ (reference sequence). The CDR3 runs to 16 residues. CDR3 in amino acids: CASSLGGSGSYNEQFF. CDR3 in DNA: TGTGCCAGCAGCTTAGGCGGTAGCGGGAGCTACAATGAGCAGTTCTTC.

V gene TRBV2 combines with J gene TRBJ2-7, with a tentative D call TRBD1 (6 bases). The CDR3 consists of 14 residues. The V gene's germline CDR1 is SNHLY and CDR2 FYNNEI. V dropped 6 bases and J dropped 3 bases, with 15 bases sitting between them. Here the CDR3 reads CASSRQETHYEQYF. The CDR3 region has the DNA TGTGCCAGCAGCCGACAGGAGACACACTACGAGCAGTACTTC.

The chain links TRBV27 to TRBJ1-5; 7 bases map to TRBD1. The CDR3 is 16 residues long. CDR1 MNHEY and CDR2 SMNVEV come from the germline V gene (reference sequence). V lost 5 bases, J lost 2 bases, and 9 bases stayed unmatched. CDR3 region: CASSLGQPGGNQPQHF. The DNA for the CDR3 is TGTGCCAGCAGTCTGGGACAGCCAGGGGGCAATCAGCCCCAGCATTTT.

The chain carries TRBV2 and TRBJ1-2; a possible D gene is TRBD1 (5 bases). The CDR3 is 14 residues long. V shed 6 bases and J shed 0 bases, with 11 bases lying between them. Germline V gene sequence: CDR1 SNHLY, CDR2 FYNNEI. CDR3 coding DNA: TGTGCCAGCAGGAACAGGAACCCTAACTATGGCTACACCTTC. It encodes CASRNRNPNYGYTF.

The genes are TRBV2 and TRBJ2-1; 9 nucleotides line up with TRBD2. Germline V gene lookup returns CDR1 SNHLY and CDR2 FYNNEI. The junction had 8 bases not matched to a gene; V was cut back by 4 bases and J by 4 bases. There are 16 residues in the CDR3. The CDR3: CASSGEREAPYNEQFF. The CDR3 nucleotides read TGTGCCAGCAGTGGAGAGCGGGAGGCCCCATACAATGAGCAGTTCTTC.

This chain links TRBV28 with TRBJ2-7; TRBD2 aligns across 12 bases. The V segment lost 8 bases and the J segment 13 bases; nucleotides outside the gene matches: 18. The germline CDR1 and CDR2 sequences are MDHEN and SYDVKM. CDR3 length equals 15 residues. The CDR3 loop is CASRPQLPATSGGYF. The CDR3 region has the DNA TGTGCCAGCCGACCTCAACTTCCAGCGACTAGCGGGGGTTACTTC. Variable domain in full (rest from reference TRBV28 and TRBJ2-7): DVKVTQSSRYLVKRTGEKVFLECVQDMDHENMFWYRQDPGLGLRLIYFSYDVKMKEKGDIPEGYSVSREKKERFSLILESASTNQTSMYLCASRPQLPATSGGYFGPGTRLTVT.

V and J are TRBV5-6 and TRBJ2-4, with 9 bases fitting TRBD1. Germline CDR1 SGHDT, CDR2 YYEEEE. With 4 bases clipped from V and 7 bases from J, the junction kept 12 bases outside the gene matches. This CDR3 is 16 amino acids long. In nucleotides, the CDR3 is TGTGCCAGCAGCACGATACGGACAGGGGAGGTGAACATTCAGTACTTC. Its protein product is CASSTIRTGEVNIQYF.

With respect to this clone: This may be a read error: a much more frequent sequence differs by one nucleotide. The chain couples TRBV7-3 to TRBJ2-1; D remains unclear. Germline CDR1 reads SGHTA; CDR2 reads FQGTGA. The CDR3 is 13 residues long. V shed 2 bases and J shed 5 bases, with 7 bases lying between them. CDR3 in DNA: TGTGCCAGCAGCTTAGGGCCAAACAATGAGCAGTTCTTC. Translation gives CASSLGPNNEQFF.

The CDR3 coding sequence is TGTGCCAGCAGTGACTCGGGGGAGGGCTACAATGAGCAGTTCTTC. As protein: CASSDSGEGYNEQFF. The V and J genes are TRBV6-4 and TRBJ2-1; 7 bases are shared with TRBD2. The CDR3 extends over 15 amino acids. V trimming: 0 bases; J trimming: 3 bases; junction bases outside the gene matches: 2. The germline gives CDR1 MRHNA, CDR2 SNTAGT.

This clone has only a few counts. The DNA of the CDR3 is TGCAGCGTTGAATGGAGAGGCTCCTACGAGCAGTACTTC. Protein sequence: CSVEWRGSYEQYF. The V gene is TRBV29-1, the J gene TRBJ2-7; D unresolved. The length of the CDR3 is 13 residues. Looked up from germline, CDR1 is SQVTM and CDR2 is ANQGSEA. V shed 2 bases and J shed 0 bases, with 8 bases lying between them.

The chain joins TRBV19 to TRBJ1-2; 9 nucleotides match TRBD1. The CDR3 contains 17 residues. After removal of 8 bases from V and 0 bases from J, the junction contained 13 bases not matched to a gene. Germline V gene sequence: CDR1 LNHDA, CDR2 SQIVND (reference sequence). CDR3 region: CASLESGQGTANYGYTF. The DNA of the CDR3 is TGTGCCAGTCTAGAATCGGGACAGGGTACAGCTAACTATGGCTACACCTTC. Full variable domain (rest looked up from reference TRBV19 and TRBJ1-2): DGGITQSPKYLFRKEGQNVTLSCEQNLNHDAMYWYRQDPGQGLRLIYYSQIVNDFQKGDIAEGYSVSREKKESFPLTVTSAQKNPTAFYLCASLESGQGTANYGYTFGSGTRLTVV.

The chain employs TRBV5-4 and TRBJ2-2, with 7 bases matching TRBD2. Germline-derived CDR1 and CDR2 are SGHNT and YYREEE (reference sequence). V trimming: 6 bases; J trimming: 8 bases; junction bases outside the gene matches: 10. The CDR3 is 14 residues long. The DNA of the CDR3 is TGTGCCAGCACCGGGGAGGGTTTTACGGGGGAGCTGTTTTTT. Residues: CASTGEGFTGELFF.